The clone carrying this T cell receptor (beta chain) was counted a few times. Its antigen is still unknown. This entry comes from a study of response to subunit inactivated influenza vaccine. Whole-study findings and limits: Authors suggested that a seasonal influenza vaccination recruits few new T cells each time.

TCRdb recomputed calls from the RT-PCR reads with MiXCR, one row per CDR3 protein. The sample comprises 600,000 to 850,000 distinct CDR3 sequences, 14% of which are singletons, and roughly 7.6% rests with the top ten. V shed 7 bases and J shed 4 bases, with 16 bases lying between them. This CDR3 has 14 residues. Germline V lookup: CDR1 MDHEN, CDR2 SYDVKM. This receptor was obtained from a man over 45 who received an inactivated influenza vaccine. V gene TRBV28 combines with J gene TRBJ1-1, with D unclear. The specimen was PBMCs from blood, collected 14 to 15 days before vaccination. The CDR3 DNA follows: TGTGCCAGCAAGACACCAAGACGGCCCACTGAAGCTTTCTTT. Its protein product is CASKTPRRPTEAFF.